This T cell receptor (beta chain) was obtained from a study of shared clonotypes between healthy human individuals. The data were produced by immunoSEQ multiplex PCR, yet TCRdb's version contains in-frame clones alone and is incomplete. Altogether about 2 million clones are present, about 95% being singletons, with the ten largest covering 0.13%. A word on this clone: Its matching antigen is unknown.

Notes on the study in general: What naive subsets generally showed was a larger estimated richness than memory subsets showed.

Between the trimmed V and J ends, which lost 7 bases and 0 bases, there was a span of 14 bases. The CDR3 is 15 residues long. Germline V gene lookup returns CDR1 SNHLY and CDR2 FYNNEI. Sequencing was performed on naive CD4+ T cells sorted from blood. As for subset: CD45RA+ positively selected. This receptor was taken from a man aged 18 to 29 in good health. The chain links TRBV2 to TRBJ2-3, with unresolved D. The CDR3 reads CASKFVYDSTDTQYF. DNA for the CDR3: TGTGCCAGCAAGTTTGTCTATGATAGCACAGATACGCAGTATTTT.